These T cell receptor beta chains were read from a single sample in a study of cytomegalovirus exposure and HLA in healthy donors. Libraries were prepared by immunoSEQ multiplex PCR; TCRdb keeps only in-frame clonotypes and omits some of them. This table has around 91,000 clones, just under 80% appearing once. The sequencing input was PBMCs. The receptors shown here come from a male donor in good health and CMV-seropositive. The CDR3 runs from the conserved cysteine through the conserved F or W. A D gene is named only where the DNA matches it firmly. Size is omitted from some rows. Given values are once, few, many or a class for expanded clones.

CDR3 length | clone size | J gene | D gene | V gene | CDR3 protein | CDR3 DNA
17 | . | TRBJ2-1 | . | TRBV19 | CASSKNPGLASYNEQFF | TGTGCCAGTTCTAAAAACCCGGGACTCGCCTCCTACAATGAGCAGTTCTTC
16 | . | TRBJ1-5 | . | TRBV5-1 | CASSLEAGMGNQPQHF | TGCGCCAGCAGCTTGGAAGCGGGGATGGGCAATCAGCCCCAGCATTTT
13 | . | TRBJ1-1 | . | TRBV18 | CASSPQGGTEAFF | TGTGCCAGCTCACCCCAAGGGGGCACTGAAGCTTTCTTT
13 | few | TRBJ2-4 | . | TRBV5-6 | CASSLAQGGFQYF | TGTGCCAGCAGCTTGGCGCAGGGCGGTTTTCAGTACTTC
14 | medium-sized | TRBJ1-1 | . | TRBV6-5 | CASSPDRMNTEAFF | TGTGCCAGCAGCCCGGACAGAATGAACACTGAAGCTTTCTTT
15 | . | TRBJ2-7 | TRBD2 | TRBV27 | CASSLPLLAGYEQYF | TGTGCCAGCAGTCTACCCCTACTAGCGGGCTACGAGCAGTACTTC
15 | . | TRBJ2-5 | TRBD2 | TRBV25-1 | CASSGGTSGRETQYF | TGTGCCAGCAGTGGGGGGACTAGCGGGAGGGAGACCCAGTACTTC
17 | . | TRBJ2-2 | TRBD2 | TRBV7-8 | CASSLGLAGGGTGELFF | TGTGCCAGCAGCTTAGGACTAGCGGGAGGCGGCACCGGGGAGCTGTTTTTT
15 | once | TRBJ1-2 | . | TRBV28 | CASTVGTRYNYGYTF | TGTGCCAGCACCGTTGGGACAAGGTATAACTATGGCTACACCTTC
16 | . | TRBJ2-1 | TRBD1 | TRBV4-2 | CASSQDLGTGGNEQFF | TGTGCCAGCAGCCAAGATTTGGGAACAGGGGGCAATGAGCAGTTCTTC
15 | . | TRBJ2-2 | TRBD2 | TRBV2 | CASKAGGPNTGELFF | TGTGCCAGCAAGGCGGGAGGGCCGAACACCGGGGAGCTGTTTTTT
13 | . | TRBJ2-7 | . | TRBV2 | CASRLTVTYEQYF | TGTGCCAGCAGATTGACAGTTACCTACGAGCAGTACTTC
15 | . | TRBJ2-5 | TRBD1 | TRBV11-3 | CASSARTGNGETQYF | TGTGCCAGCAGCGCCCGGACAGGGAACGGAGAGACCCAGTACTTC
17 | . | TRBJ2-6 | . | TRBV9 | CASSVGAGSSGANVLTF | TGTGCCAGCAGCGTAGGGGCCGGGAGCTCTGGGGCCAACGTCCTGACTTTC
15 | . | TRBJ2-7 | TRBD2 | TRBV5-1 | CASSSTGLAIHEQYF | TGCGCCAGCAGCTCAACGGGACTAGCGATCCACGAGCAGTACTTC
13 | . | TRBJ2-1 | TRBD2 | TRBV30 | CAWSVRGRNEQFF | TGTGCCTGGAGTGTCCGCGGGAGGAATGAGCAGTTCTTC
16 | few | TRBJ1-5 | . | TRBV19 | CASSTQRIGVHQPQHF | TGTGCCAGTAGTACCCAAAGGATAGGGGTTCATCAGCCCCAGCATTTT
14 | . | TRBJ1-2 | TRBD1 | TRBV7-9 | CAISGTGGGYGYTF | TGTGCCATCAGTGGGACAGGGGGCGGCTATGGCTACACCTTC
15 | . | TRBJ2-3 | . | TRBV7-2 | CASSERGYRTDTQYF | TGTGCCAGCAGCGAACGGGGATACCGCACAGATACGCAGTATTTT
17 | once | TRBJ1-5 | TRBD1 | TRBV15 | CATSRDRRTGGYQPQHF | TGTGCCACCAGCAGAGATCGACGGACAGGGGGCTATCAGCCCCAGCATTTT
14 | . | TRBJ2-1 | TRBD2 | TRBV4-2 | CASSQTSGQGEQFF | TGTGCCAGCAGCCAAACTAGCGGTCAAGGGGAGCAGTTCTTC
11 | . | TRBJ1-4 | TRBD1 | TRBV20-1 | CSAHRGEKLFF | TGCAGTGCCCACAGGGGGGAAAAACTGTTTTTT